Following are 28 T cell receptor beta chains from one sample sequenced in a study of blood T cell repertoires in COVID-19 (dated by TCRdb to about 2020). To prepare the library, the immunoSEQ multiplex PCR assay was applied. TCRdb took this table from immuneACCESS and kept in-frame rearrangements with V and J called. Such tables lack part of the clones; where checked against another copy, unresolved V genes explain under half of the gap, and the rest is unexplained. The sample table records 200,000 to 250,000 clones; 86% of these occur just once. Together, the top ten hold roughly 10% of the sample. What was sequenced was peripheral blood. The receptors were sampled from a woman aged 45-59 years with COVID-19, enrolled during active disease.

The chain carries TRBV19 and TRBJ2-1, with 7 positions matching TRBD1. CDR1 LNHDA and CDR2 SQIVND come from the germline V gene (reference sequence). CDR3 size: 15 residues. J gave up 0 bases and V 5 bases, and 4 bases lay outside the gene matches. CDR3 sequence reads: CASSPDRSSYNEQFF. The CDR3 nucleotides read TGTGCCAGTAGTCCGGACAGGAGCTCCTACAATGAGCAGTTCTTC.

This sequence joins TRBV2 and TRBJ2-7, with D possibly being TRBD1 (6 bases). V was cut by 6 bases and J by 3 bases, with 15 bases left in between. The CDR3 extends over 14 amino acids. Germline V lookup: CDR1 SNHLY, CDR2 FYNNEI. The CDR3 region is CASSSTGSIYEQYF. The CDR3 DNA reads TGTGCCAGCAGCTCGACAGGATCCATCTACGAGCAGTACTTC. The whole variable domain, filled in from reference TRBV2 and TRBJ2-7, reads EPEVTQTPSHQVTQMGQEVILRCVPISNHLYFYWYRQILGQKVEFLVSFYNNEISEKSEIFDDQFSVERPDGSNFTLKIRSTKLEDSAMYFCASSSTGSIYEQYFGPGTRLTVT.

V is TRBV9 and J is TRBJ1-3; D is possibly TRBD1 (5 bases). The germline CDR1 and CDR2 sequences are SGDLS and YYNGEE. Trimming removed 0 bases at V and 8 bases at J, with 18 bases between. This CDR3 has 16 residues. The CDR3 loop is CASSVAIQVGQDTIYF. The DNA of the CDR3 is TGTGCCAGCAGCGTAGCTATACAGGTTGGTCAGGACACCATATATTTT.

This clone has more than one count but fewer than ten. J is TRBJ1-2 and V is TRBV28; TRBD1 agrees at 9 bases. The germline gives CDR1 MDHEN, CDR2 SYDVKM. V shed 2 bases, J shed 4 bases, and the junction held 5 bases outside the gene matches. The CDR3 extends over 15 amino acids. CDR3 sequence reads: CASSLGGQGRYGYTF. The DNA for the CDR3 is TGTGCCAGCAGTTTAGGGGGACAGGGTCGCTATGGCTACACCTTC.

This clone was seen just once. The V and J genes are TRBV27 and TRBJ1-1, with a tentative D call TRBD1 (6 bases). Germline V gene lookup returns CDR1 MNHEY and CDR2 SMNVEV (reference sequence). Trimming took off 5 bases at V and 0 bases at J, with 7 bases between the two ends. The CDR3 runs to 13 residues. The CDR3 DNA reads TGTGCCAGCAGTCCAGGGGTGAACACTGAAGCTTTCTTT. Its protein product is CASSPGVNTEAFF.

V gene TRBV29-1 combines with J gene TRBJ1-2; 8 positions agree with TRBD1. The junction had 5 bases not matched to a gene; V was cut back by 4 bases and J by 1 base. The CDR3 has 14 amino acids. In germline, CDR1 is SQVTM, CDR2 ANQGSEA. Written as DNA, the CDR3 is TGCAGCGTTGGAACAGGGGGTTTTAACTATGGCTACACCTTC. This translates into CSVGTGGFNYGYTF.

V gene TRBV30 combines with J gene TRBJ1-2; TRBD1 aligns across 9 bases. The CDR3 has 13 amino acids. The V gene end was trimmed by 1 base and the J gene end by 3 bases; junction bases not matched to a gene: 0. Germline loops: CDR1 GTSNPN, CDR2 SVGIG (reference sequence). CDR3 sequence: CAWSGTGDYGYTF. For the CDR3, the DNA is TGTGCCTGGAGTGGGACAGGGGACTATGGCTACACCTTC.

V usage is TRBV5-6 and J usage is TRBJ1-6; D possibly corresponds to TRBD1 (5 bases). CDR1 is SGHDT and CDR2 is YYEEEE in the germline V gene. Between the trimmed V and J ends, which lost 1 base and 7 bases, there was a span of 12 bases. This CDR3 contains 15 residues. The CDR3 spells CASSLRGWGNSPLHF. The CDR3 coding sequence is TGTGCCAGCAGCTTGCGGGGGTGGGGGAATTCACCCCTCCACTTT.

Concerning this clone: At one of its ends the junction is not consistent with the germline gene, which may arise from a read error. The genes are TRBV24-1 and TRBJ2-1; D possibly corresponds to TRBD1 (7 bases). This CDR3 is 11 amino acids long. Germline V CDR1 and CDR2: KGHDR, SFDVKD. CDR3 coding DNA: TGTGCCACCAGTGACGCGGGACAGCAATTCTTC. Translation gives CATSDAGQQFF.

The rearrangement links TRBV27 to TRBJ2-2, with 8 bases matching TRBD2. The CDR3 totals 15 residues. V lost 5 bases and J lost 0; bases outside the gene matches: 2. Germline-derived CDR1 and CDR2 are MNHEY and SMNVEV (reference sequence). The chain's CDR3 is CASSIAGTNTGELFF. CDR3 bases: TGTGCCAGCAGTATAGCGGGGACGAACACCGGGGAGCTGTTTTTT.

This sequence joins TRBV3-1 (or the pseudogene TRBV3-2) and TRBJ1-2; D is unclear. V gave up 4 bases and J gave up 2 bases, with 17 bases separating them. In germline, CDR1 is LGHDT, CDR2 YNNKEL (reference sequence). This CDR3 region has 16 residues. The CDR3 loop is CASSLQRLQSNYGYTF. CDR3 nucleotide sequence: TGTGCCAGCAGCCTTCAGAGGCTGCAGTCGAACTATGGCTACACCTTC.

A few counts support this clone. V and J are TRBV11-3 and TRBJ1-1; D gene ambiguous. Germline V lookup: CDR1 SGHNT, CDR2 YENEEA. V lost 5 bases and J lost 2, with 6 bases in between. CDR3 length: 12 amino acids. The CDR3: CASSRTNTEAFF. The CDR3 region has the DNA TGTGCCAGCAGCCGAACTAACACTGAAGCTTTCTTT.

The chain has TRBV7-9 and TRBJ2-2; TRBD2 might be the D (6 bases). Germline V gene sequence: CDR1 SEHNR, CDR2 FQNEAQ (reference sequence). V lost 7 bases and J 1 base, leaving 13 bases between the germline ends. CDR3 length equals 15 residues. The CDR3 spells CASTGTGKNTGELFF. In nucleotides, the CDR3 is TGTGCCAGCACCGGGACTGGAAAGAACACCGGGGAGCTGTTTTTT. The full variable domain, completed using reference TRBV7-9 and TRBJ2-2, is DTGVSQNPRHKITKRGQNVTFRCDPISEHNRLYWYRQTLGQGPEFLTYFQNEAQLEKSRLLSDRFSAERPKGSFSTLEIQRTEQGDSAMYLCASTGTGKNTGELFFGEGSRLTVL.

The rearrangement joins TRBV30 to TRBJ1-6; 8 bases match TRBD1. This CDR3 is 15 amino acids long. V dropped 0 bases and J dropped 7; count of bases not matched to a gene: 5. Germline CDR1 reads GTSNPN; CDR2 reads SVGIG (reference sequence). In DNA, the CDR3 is TGTGCCTGGAGTGTCCCGGACAGGGTAAATTCACCCCTCCACTTT. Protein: CAWSVPDRVNSPLHF.

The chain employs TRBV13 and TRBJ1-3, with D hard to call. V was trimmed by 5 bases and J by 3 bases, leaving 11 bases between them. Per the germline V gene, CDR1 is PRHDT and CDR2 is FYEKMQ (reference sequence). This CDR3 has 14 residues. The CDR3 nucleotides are TGTGCCAGCAGCGGAGGTGACGGTGGAAACACCATATATTTT. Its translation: CASSGGDGGNTIYF.

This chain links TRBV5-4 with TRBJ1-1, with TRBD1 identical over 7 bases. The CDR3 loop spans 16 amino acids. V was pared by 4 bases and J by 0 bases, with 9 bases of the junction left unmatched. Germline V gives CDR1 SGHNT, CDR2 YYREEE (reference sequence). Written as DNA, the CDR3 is TGTGCCAGCAGCCCTGCCTTAACAGGGGTGAACACTGAAGCTTTCTTT. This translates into CASSPALTGVNTEAFF.

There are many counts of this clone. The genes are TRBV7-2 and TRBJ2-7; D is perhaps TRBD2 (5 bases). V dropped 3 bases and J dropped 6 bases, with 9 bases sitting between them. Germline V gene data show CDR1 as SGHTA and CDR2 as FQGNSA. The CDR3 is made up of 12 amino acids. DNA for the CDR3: TGTGCCAGCAGCTTTCGGAGCGGCGAGCAGTACGTC. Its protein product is CASSFRSGEQYV.

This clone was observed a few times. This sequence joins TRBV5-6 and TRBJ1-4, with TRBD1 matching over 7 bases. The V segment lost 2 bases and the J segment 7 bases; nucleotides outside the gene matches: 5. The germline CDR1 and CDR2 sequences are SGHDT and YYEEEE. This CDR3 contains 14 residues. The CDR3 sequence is CASSFEGGGEKLFF. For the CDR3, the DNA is TGTGCCAGCAGCTTCGAAGGGGGCGGTGAAAAACTGTTTTTT.

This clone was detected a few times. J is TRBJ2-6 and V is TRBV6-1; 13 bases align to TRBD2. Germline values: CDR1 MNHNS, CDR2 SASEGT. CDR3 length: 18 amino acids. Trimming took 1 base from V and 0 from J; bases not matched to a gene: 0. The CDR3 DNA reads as TGTGCCAGCAGTGAAGGGACTAGCGGGAGCTCTGGGGCCAACGTCCTGACTTTC. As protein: CASSEGTSGSSGANVLTF.

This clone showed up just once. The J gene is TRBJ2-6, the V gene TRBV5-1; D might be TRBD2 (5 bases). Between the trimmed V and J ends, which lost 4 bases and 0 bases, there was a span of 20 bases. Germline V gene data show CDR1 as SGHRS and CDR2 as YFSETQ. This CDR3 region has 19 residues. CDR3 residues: CASSPGGRAASSGANVLTF. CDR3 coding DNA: TGCGCCAGCAGCCCCGGAGGTAGGGCAGCAAGCTCTGGGGCCAACGTCCTGACTTTC.

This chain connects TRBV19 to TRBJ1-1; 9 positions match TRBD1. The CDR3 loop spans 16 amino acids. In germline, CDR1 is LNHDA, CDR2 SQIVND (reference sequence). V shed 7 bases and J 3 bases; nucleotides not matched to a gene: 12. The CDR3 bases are TGTGCCAGTAATTTCGAAGCCGGGACAGGGTACACTGAAGCTTTCTTT. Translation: CASNFEAGTGYTEAFF.

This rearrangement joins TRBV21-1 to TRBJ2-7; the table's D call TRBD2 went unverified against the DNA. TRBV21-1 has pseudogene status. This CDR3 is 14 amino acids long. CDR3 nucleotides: TGTGCCAGCAGCAAAGCGCTCCGCGGGGGCGAGCAGTACGTC. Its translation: CASSKALRGGEQYV.

The CDR3 loop reads CAWSVTTGGGYTF. The CDR3 nucleotides read TGTGCCTGGAGTGTCACGACAGGTGGAGGCTACACCTTC. The chain combines TRBV30 with TRBJ1-2; maybe TRBD1 (6 bases). CDR3 length equals 13 residues. Germline CDR1 GTSNPN, CDR2 SVGIG (reference sequence). Trimming took off 0 bases at V and 8 bases at J, with 13 bases between the two ends.

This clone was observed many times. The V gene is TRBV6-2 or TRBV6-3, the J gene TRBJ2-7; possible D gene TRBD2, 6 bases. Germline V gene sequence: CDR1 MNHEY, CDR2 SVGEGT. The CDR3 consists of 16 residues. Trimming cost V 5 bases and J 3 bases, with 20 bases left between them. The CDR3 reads CASSPRRRVGIYEQYF. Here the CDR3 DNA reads TGTGCCAGCAGTCCCAGGCGGAGGGTGGGAATCTACGAGCAGTACTTC.

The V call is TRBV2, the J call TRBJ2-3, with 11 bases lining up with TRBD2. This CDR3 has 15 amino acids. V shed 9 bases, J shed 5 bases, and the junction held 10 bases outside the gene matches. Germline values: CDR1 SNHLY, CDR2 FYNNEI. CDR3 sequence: CASSPSGGQVDTQYF. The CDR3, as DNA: TGTGCCAGTTCCCCTAGCGGGGGGCAAGTAGATACGCAGTATTTT.

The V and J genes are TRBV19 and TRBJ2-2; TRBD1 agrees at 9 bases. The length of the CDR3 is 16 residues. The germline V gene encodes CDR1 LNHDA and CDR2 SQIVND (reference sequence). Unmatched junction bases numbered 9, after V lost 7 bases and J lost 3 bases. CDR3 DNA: TGTGCCAGTACCAGCCCCGGGACAGGGTACACCGGGGAGCTGTTTTTT. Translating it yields CASTSPGTGYTGELFF.

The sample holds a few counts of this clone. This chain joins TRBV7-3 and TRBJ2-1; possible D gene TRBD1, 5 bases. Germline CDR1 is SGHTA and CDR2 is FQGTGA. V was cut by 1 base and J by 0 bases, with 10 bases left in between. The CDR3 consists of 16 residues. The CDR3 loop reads CASSLRGQPSYNEQFF. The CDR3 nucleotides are TGTGCCAGCAGCTTAAGGGGCCAACCCTCCTACAATGAGCAGTTCTTC.

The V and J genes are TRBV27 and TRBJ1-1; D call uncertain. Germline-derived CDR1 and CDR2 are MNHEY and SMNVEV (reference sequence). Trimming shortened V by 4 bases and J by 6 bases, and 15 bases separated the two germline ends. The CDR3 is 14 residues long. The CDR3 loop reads CASSYSPGGAEAFF. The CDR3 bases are TGTGCCAGCAGTTACTCTCCGGGAGGCGCTGAAGCTTTCTTT.